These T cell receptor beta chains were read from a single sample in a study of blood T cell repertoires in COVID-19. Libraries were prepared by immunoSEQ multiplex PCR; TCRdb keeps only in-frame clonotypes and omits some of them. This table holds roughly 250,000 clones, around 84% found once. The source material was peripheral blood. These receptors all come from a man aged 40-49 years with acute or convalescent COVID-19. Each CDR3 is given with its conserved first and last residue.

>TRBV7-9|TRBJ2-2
CASIPPVVVPPGELFF
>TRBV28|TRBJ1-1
CASSSGGGRNTEAFF
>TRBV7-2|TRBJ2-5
CASSFGGGQETQYF
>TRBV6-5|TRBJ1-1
CASTPTGRYTEAFF
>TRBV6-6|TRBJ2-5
CATADRGETQYF
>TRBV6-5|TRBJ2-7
CASGEPTHEQYF
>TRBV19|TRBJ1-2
CASSLGGRSGYTF
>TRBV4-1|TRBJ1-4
CASSQGTAGGRSNEKLFF
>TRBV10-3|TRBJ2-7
CAISLRSGGTDEQYF
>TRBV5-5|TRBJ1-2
CASSLGQGAYYGYTF
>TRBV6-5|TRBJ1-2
CASSVSRVDYGYTF
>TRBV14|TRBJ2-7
CASSQDPQGVHEQYF
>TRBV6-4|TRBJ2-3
CASSEGTSGTDTQYF
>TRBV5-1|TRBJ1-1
CASSQGVLNTEAFF
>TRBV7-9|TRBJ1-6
CASRKGPYNSPLHF
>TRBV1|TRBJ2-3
CTSSTQGIMQYF
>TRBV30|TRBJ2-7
CACGHGTGTPEQYF
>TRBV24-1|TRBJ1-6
CATSEGQGGNSPLHF
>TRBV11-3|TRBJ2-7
CASSPGQGDYEQYF
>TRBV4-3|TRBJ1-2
CASSQVARAPPGDGYTF
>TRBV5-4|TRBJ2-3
CASSLARSHSTDTQYF
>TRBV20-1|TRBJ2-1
CSARRGNEQFF
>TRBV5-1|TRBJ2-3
CASSRTSGGNTDTQYF
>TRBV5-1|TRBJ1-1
CASSSQGGNTEAFF
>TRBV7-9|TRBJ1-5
CASSPGDRPNQPQHF
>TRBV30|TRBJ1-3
CAWSSRRNTIYF
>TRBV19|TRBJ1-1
CASSSRGRLDTEAFF
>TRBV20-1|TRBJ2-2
CSASGAGELFF
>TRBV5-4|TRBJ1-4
CASSARGRGQNEKLFF
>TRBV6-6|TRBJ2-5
CASSYEGDSETQYF
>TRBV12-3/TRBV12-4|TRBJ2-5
CASSLSRETQYF
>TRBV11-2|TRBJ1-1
CASSLDLPNTEAFF
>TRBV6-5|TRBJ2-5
CASSSQRGRTQYF